The rows below give T cell receptor beta chains drawn from one sample of a study of identical twins. Each CDR3 protein is one row after TCRdb ran MiXCR on the 5' RACE reads. Of about 450,000 distinct CDR3 sequences in the sample, approximately 17% are singletons; the top ten hold 12%. The sample was naive T cells sorted from blood. These receptors were taken from a man aged 50-60 years in good health. Each CDR3 is given with its conserved first and last residue. Each record gives: J gene, CDR3 length, D gene, V gene, clone size, CDR3 protein, CDR3 DNA. A D gene is named only where the DNA matches it firmly. Clone size is given for some rows only: seen once, a few or many times, or a class if the clone is expanded.

>TRBJ2-3|13|-|TRBV20-1|-
CSALGPLTDTQYF
TGCAGTGCCCTAGGACCATTAACAGATACGCAGTATTTT
>TRBJ2-7|13|-|TRBV20-1|many
CSARDPTAYEQYF
TGCAGTGCTAGAGATCCCACCGCCTACGAGCAGTACTTC
>TRBJ1-1|12|-|TRBV28|-
CASSGGPTEAFF
TGTGCCAGCAGTGGAGGGCCCACTGAAGCTTTCTTT
>TRBJ1-6|16|TRBD1|TRBV4-1|-
CASSLGQGAQGAPLHF
TGCGCCAGCAGCCTCGGACAGGGGGCGCAGGGAGCACCCCTCCACTTT
>TRBJ2-3|18|TRBD1|TRBV5-1|many
CASSLARGSGSLTDTQYF
TGCGCCAGCAGCTTGGCCAGGGGGTCAGGCTCCCTCACAGATACGCAGTATTTT
>TRBJ2-1|14|-|TRBV29-1|many
CSVEDRSSYNEQFF
TGCAGCGTAGAAGACAGGAGCTCCTACAATGAGCAGTTCTTC
>TRBJ2-7|17|TRBD2|TRBV4-2|many
CASSLNPTSGRAAEQYF
TGTGCCAGCAGCCTAAATCCGACTAGCGGGAGGGCCGCCGAGCAGTACTTC
>TRBJ1-1|17|TRBD1|TRBV9|many
CASSVGIGQGMNTEAFF
TGTGCCAGCAGCGTAGGGATAGGACAGGGGATGAACACTGAAGCTTTCTTT
>TRBJ2-3|15|TRBD1|TRBV15|-
CATSRGQGSADTQYF
TGTGCCACCAGCAGGGGACAGGGATCAGCAGATACGCAGTATTTT
>TRBJ2-2|12|-|TRBV7-9|-
CASTQNTGELFF
TGTGCCAGCACACAGAACACCGGGGAGCTGTTTTTT
>TRBJ2-5|14|TRBD2|TRBV10-3|-
CAISDSSGTETQYF
TGTGCCATCAGTGACTCTAGCGGGACGGAGACCCAGTACTTC
>TRBJ2-2|16|TRBD1|TRBV7-9|-
CASIPPGTGGPGELFF
TGTGCCAGCATCCCGCCCGGGACAGGGGGTCCCGGGGAGCTGTTTTTT
>TRBJ1-5|17|TRBD1|TRBV5-6|few
CASSYRTGALSNQPQHF
TGTGCCAGCAGCTATCGGACAGGCGCTTTGAGCAATCAGCCCCAGCATTTT
>TRBJ2-7|15|-|TRBV7-6|few
CASSLGTGTLYEQYF
TGTGCCAGCAGCTTAGGAACCGGGACACTCTACGAGCAGTACTTC
>TRBJ2-7|14|-|TRBV18|many
CASSPRPEAYEQYF
TGTGCCAGCTCACCCCGCCCGGAGGCCTACGAGCAGTACTTC
>TRBJ2-1|16|TRBD1|TRBV18|-
CASSPPRDRGDNEQFF
TGTGCCAGCTCACCACCCAGGGACAGGGGGGACAATGAGCAGTTCTTC
>TRBJ2-1|15|TRBD2|TRBV12-3/TRBV12-4|many
CASRYLAGLPAKQFF
TGTGCCAGCAGGTATCTAGCGGGCCTTCCAGCTAAGCAGTTCTTC
>TRBJ2-5|12|-|TRBV29-1|many
CSVSRREETQYF
TGCAGCGTCTCCCGGAGGGAGGAGACCCAGTACTTC
>TRBJ1-4|15|-|TRBV20-1|-
CSARDPTGAGEKLFF
TGCAGTGCTAGAGATCCGACAGGAGCAGGGGAAAAACTGTTTTTT
>TRBJ2-3|15|-|TRBV4-3|few
CASSQDDGSTDTQYF
TGCGCCAGCAGCCAAGATGACGGTAGCACAGATACGCAGTATTTT
>TRBJ2-7|15|-|TRBV27|-
CASSLSGFLSYEQYF
TGTGCCAGCAGTTTATCAGGGTTTCTCTCCTACGAGCAGTACTTC
>TRBJ1-2|15|-|TRBV7-9|-
CASSLEDPRNYGYTF
TGTGCCAGCAGCTTAGAGGACCCCCGGAACTATGGCTACACCTTC
>TRBJ2-2|14|-|TRBV6-2/TRBV6-3|few
CASSYRKGTGELFF
TGTGCCAGCAGTTACAGAAAGGGTACCGGGGAGCTGTTTTTT
>TRBJ2-5|15|TRBD2|TRBV20-1|-
CSARGLAGGQETQYF
TGCAGTGCTAGAGGACTAGCGGGAGGTCAAGAGACCCAGTACTTC
>TRBJ2-7|13|-|TRBV12-3/TRBV12-4|many
CASRPTGTYEQYF
TGTGCCAGCAGGCCGACAGGCACCTACGAGCAGTACTTC
>TRBJ1-1|13|-|TRBV7-2|few
CASSLPLLTEAFF
TGTGCCAGCAGCTTACCCCTTTTGACTGAAGCTTTCTTT
>TRBJ2-1|17|TRBD2|TRBV11-3|-
CASSLGASGGTINEQFF
TGTGCCAGCAGCTTAGGGGCTAGCGGGGGAACTATCAATGAGCAGTTCTTC
>TRBJ2-7|15|TRBD2|TRBV28|-
CASSLQLAGSYEQYF
TGTGCCAGCAGTTTACAGCTAGCGGGTTCCTACGAGCAGTACTTC
>TRBJ2-1|17|TRBD1|TRBV28|-
CASSLWTDRDTYNEQFF
TGTGCCAGCAGTTTGTGGACAGACAGGGACACCTACAATGAGCAGTTCTTC
>TRBJ1-2|12|-|TRBV2|once
CASSDRQGGYTF
TGTGCCAGCAGTGATCGGCAGGGTGGCTACACCTTC
>TRBJ2-7|15|TRBD2|TRBV20-1|few
CSALLSGRSSYEQYF
TGCAGTGCCTTACTTAGCGGGAGGAGCTCCTACGAGCAGTACTTC
>TRBJ1-6|14|-|TRBV7-9|-
CASSFAQQNSPLHF
TGTGCCAGCAGCTTTGCACAGCAGAATTCACCCCTCCACTTT
>TRBJ2-2|12|-|TRBV9|-
CASSVEGGELFF
TGTGCCAGCAGCGTAGAGGGCGGGGAGCTGTTTTTT
>TRBJ1-2|15|TRBD1|TRBV6-2/TRBV6-3|few
CASSYPSTGRGGYTF
TGTGCCAGCAGTTACCCCTCGACAGGGCGGGGCGGCTACACCTTC
>TRBJ2-7|11|-|TRBV20-1|-
CSARLLNEQYF
TGCAGTGCAAGGTTACTGAACGAGCAGTACTTC
>TRBJ1-6|17|-|TRBV6-5|many
CASSYSGDSSYNSPLHF
TGTGCCAGCAGTTACTCGGGGGATAGCTCCTATAATTCACCCCTCCACTTT
>TRBJ2-7|13|-|TRBV6-1|few
CASNSGTSYEQYF
TGTGCCAGCAACTCCGGGACTTCCTACGAGCAGTACTTC
>TRBJ1-2|14|-|TRBV4-1|many
CASSPRPRGYGYTF
TGCGCCAGCAGCCCTCGTCCCCGGGGCTATGGCTACACCTTC
>TRBJ2-1|15|TRBD2|TRBV7-6|many
CASSLEGTSGNEQFF
TGTGCCAGCAGCTTAGAAGGGACTAGCGGCAATGAGCAGTTCTTC
>TRBJ2-7|18|TRBD2|TRBV4-3|-
CASSQDLQLAGRSYEQYF
TGCGCCAGCAGCCAAGACCTGCAGCTAGCGGGTCGCTCCTACGAGCAGTACTTC
>TRBJ1-1|15|TRBD1|TRBV10-3|many
CAISGPGQGATEAFF
TGTGCCATCAGTGGCCCGGGACAGGGTGCCACTGAAGCTTTCTTT
>TRBJ2-7|15|-|TRBV24-1|-
CATKPLGGSGYEQYF
TGTGCCACCAAACCGTTGGGGGGCTCGGGCTACGAGCAGTACTTC
>TRBJ2-1|12|-|TRBV29-1|many
CSATPLYNEQFF
TGCAGCGCCACACCTTTATACAATGAGCAGTTCTTC